The clone carrying this T cell receptor (beta chain) occurred once. The antigen remains undetermined. Other DNA sequences of this sample code for an identical CDR3. These data are taken from a study of Ad26.COV2.S vaccination and SARS-CoV-2 variants. Study-level information: Donor was in the COV1001 Ad26.COV2.S trial arm. In the study, Ad26.COV2.S was injected intramuscularly once, or twice 56 days apart.

Data came from immunoSEQ multiplex PCR; TCRdb stores just in-frame clones and leaves some out. The sample holds around 500,000 clones, 70% to 90% seen once. Study conclusions and caveats: Analyses that measured TCR breadth and depth may have underestimated total T cell responses.

The sample's treatment: roughly 19 received Ad26.COV2.S at low or high dose, single or two shots; roughly five received placebo; per-sample allocation not given. Sampling took place 63 days after the first vaccine or placebo injection. In germline, CDR1 is SGHAT, CDR2 FQNNGV. The CDR3 has 12 residues. V trimming: 5 bases; J trimming: 8 bases; junction bases outside the gene matches: 5. Sample: peripheral blood, taken in a trial of Ad26.COV2.S vaccine versus placebo. V is TRBV11-2 and J is TRBJ1-2; the match to TRBD1 covers 7 bases. The clonotype originates from a person between 18 and 59 years old who received the Ad26.COV2.S COVID-19 vaccine or a placebo. The CDR3 bases are TGTGCCAGCAGCATAAACAGGGGCGGCTACACCTTC. Encoded protein: CASSINRGGYTF.